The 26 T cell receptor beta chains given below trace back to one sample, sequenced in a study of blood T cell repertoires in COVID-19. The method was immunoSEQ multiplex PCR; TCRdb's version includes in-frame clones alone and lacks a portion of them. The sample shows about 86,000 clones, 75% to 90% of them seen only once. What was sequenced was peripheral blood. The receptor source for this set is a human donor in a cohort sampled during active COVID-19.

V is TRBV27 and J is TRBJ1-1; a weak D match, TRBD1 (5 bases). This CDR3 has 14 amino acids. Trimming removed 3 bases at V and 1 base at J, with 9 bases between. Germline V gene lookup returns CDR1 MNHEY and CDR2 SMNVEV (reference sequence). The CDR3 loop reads CASSFGHSNTEAFF. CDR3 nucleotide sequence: TGTGCCAGCAGTTTTGGACATTCGAACACTGAAGCTTTCTTT.

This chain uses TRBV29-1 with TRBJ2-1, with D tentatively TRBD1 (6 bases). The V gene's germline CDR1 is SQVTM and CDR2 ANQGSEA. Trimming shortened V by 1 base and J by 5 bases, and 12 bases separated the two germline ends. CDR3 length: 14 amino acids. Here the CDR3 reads CSVEGTELNNEQFF. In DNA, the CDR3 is TGCAGCGTTGAAGGGACAGAGCTCAACAATGAGCAGTTCTTC.

The CDR3 here is CASSLRTGRNQPQHF. The CDR3 nucleotides are TGTGCCAGCAGCTTAAGAACAGGTCGCAATCAGCCCCAGCATTTT. V is TRBV7-6 and J is TRBJ1-5; perhaps TRBD1 as D (5 bases). Germline V lookup: CDR1 SGHVS, CDR2 FNYEAQ. Trimming shortened V by 2 bases and J by 2 bases, and 10 bases separated the two germline ends. The CDR3 is made up of 15 amino acids. Looking up the rest from reference TRBV7-6 and TRBJ1-5 gives the full variable domain: GAGVSQSPRYKVTKRGQDVALRCDPISGHVSLYWYRQALGQGPEFLTYFNYEAQQDKSGLPNDRFSAERPEGSISTLTIQRTEQRDSAMYRCASSLRTGRNQPQHFGDGTRLSIL.

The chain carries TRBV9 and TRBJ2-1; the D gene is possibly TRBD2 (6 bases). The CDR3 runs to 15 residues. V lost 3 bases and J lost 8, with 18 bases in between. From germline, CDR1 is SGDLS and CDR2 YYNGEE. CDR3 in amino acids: CASSAASDVMYEQFF. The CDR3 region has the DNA TGTGCCAGCAGCGCTGCTAGCGATGTCATGTATGAGCAGTTCTTC.

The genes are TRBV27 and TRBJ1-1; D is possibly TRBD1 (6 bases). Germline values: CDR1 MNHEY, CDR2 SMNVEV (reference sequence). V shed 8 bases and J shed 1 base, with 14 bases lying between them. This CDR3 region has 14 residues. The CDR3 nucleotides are TGTGCCAGCTCCCGGGACATCCCGAACACTGAAGCTTTCTTT. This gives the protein CASSRDIPNTEAFF.

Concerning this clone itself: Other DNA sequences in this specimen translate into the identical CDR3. The CDR3 sequence is CASSGQGGNQPQHF. DNA of the CDR3: TGTGCCAGCTCGGGACAGGGGGGCAATCAGCCCCAGCATTTT. The V call is TRBV19, the J call TRBJ1-5, with 11 nucleotides matching TRBD1. V was pared by 9 bases and J by 2 bases, with 3 bases of the junction left unmatched. Germline assignment: CDR1 LNHDA and CDR2 SQIVND (reference sequence). The CDR3 consists of 14 residues.

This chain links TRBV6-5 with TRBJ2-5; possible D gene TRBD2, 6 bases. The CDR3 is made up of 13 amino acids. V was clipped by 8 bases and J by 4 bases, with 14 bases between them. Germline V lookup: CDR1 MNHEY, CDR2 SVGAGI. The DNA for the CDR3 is TGTGCCAGCGGGGGGAGGTGGTCAGAGACCCAGTACTTC. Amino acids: CASGGRWSETQYF.

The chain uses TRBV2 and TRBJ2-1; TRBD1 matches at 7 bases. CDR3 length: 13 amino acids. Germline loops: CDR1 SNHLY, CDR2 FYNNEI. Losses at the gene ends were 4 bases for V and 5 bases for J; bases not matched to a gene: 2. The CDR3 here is CASSGQGDNEQFF. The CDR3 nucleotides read TGTGCCAGCAGTGGACAGGGTGACAATGAGCAGTTCTTC.

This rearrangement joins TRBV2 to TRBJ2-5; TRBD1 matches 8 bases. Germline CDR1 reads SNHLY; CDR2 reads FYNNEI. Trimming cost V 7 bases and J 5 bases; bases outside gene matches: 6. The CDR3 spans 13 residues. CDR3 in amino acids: CASTMDRVETQYF. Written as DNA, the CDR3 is TGTGCCAGCACCATGGACAGGGTGGAGACCCAGTACTTC.

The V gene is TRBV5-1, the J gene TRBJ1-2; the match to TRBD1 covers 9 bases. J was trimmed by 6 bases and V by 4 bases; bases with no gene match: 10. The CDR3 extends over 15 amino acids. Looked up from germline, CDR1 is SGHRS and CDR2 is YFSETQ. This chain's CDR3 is CASSPGTGMFNGYTF. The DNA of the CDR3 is TGCGCCAGCAGCCCCGGGACAGGGATGTTTAATGGCTACACCTTC. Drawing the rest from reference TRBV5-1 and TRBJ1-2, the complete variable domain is KAGVTQTPRYLIKTRGQQVTLSCSPISGHRSVSWYQQTPGQGLQFLFEYFSETQRNKGNFPGRFSGRQFSNSRSEMNVSTLELGDSALYLCASSPGTGMFNGYTFGSGTRLTVV.

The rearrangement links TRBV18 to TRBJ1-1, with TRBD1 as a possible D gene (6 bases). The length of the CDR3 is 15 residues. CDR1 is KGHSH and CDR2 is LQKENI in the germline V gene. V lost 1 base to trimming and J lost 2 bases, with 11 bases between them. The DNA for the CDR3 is TGTGCCAGCTCACCACAGGTCAGGGGTAACACTGAAGCTTTCTTT. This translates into CASSPQVRGNTEAFF.

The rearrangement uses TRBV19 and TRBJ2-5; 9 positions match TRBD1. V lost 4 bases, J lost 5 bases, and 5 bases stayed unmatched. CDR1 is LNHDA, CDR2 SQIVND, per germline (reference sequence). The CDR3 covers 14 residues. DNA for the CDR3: TGTGCCAGTAGTAGACAGGGGGTAGCGGAGACCCAGTACTTC. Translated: CASSRQGVAETQYF. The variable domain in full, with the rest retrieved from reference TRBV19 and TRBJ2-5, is DGGITQSPKYLFRKEGQNVTLSCEQNLNHDAMYWYRQDPGQGLRLIYYSQIVNDFQKGDIAEGYSVSREKKESFPLTVTSAQKNPTAFYLCASSRQGVAETQYFGPGTRLLVL.

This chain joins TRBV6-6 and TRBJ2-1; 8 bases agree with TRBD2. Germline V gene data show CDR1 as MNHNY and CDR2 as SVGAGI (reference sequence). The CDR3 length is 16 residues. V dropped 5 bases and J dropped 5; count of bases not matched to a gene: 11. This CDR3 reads CASSRPLSGNDNEQFF. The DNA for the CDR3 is TGTGCCAGCAGTCGACCACTTAGCGGGAACGACAATGAGCAGTTCTTC.

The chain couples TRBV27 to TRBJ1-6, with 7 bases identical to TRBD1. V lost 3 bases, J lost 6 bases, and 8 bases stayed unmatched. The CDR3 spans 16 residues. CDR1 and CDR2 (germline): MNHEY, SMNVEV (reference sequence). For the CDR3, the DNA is TGTGCCAGCAGTTTCGAGCCAAGACAGGGTAATTCACCCCTCCACTTT. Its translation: CASSFEPRQGNSPLHF.

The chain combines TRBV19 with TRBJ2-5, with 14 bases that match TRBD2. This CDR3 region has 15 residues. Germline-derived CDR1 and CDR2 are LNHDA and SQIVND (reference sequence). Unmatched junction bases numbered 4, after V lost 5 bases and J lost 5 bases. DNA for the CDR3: TGTGCCAGTAGTCCCGGACTAGCGGGAGGCGAGACCCAGTACTTC. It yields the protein CASSPGLAGGETQYF. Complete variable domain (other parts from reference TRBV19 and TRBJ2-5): DGGITQSPKYLFRKEGQNVTLSCEQNLNHDAMYWYRQDPGQGLRLIYYSQIVNDFQKGDIAEGYSVSREKKESFPLTVTSAQKNPTAFYLCASSPGLAGGETQYFGPGTRLLVL.

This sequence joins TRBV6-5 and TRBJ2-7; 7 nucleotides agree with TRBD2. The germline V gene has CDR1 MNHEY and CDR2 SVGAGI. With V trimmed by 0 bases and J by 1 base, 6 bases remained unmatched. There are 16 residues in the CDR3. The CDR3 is CASSYSSLGGSYEQYF. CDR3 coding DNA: TGTGCCAGCAGTTACTCCTCCCTGGGGGGGTCCTACGAGCAGTACTTC.

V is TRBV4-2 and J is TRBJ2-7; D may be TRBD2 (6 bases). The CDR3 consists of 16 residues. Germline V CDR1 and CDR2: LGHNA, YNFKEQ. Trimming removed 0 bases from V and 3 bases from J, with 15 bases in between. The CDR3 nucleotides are TGTGCCAGCAGCCAAGATCTTAGGGACTTCCACTACGAGCAGTACTTC. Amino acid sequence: CASSQDLRDFHYEQYF.

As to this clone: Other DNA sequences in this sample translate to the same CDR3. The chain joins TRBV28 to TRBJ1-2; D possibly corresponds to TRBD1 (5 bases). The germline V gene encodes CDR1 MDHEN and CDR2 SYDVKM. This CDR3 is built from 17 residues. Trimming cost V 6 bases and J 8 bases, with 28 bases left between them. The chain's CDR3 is CASSPAPGGGPGGGYTF. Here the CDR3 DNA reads TGTGCCAGCAGCCCGGCTCCGGGGGGAGGTCCGGGGGGAGGCTACACCTTC.

CDR3 residues: CASNGVGSYNEQFF. As DNA, the CDR3 is TGTGCCAGTAACGGGGTTGGCTCCTACAATGAGCAGTTCTTC. The V gene is TRBV19, the J gene TRBJ2-1; D possibly corresponds to TRBD2 (5 bases). V lost 7 bases to trimming and J lost 0 bases, with 10 bases between them. Germline V gives CDR1 LNHDA, CDR2 SQIVND (reference sequence). The CDR3 contains 14 residues. Complete variable domain (other parts from reference TRBV19 and TRBJ2-1): DGGITQSPKYLFRKEGQNVTLSCEQNLNHDAMYWYRQDPGQGLRLIYYSQIVNDFQKGDIAEGYSVSREKKESFPLTVTSAQKNPTAFYLCASNGVGSYNEQFFGPGTRLTVL.

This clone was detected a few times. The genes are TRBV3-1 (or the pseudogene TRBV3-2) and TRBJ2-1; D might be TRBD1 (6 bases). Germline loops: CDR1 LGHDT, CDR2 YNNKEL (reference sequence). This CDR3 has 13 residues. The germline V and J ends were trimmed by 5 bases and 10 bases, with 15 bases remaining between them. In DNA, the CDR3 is TGTGCCAGCAGCTCAACAGGGCCTCGGGAGCAGTTCTTC. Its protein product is CASSSTGPREQFF.

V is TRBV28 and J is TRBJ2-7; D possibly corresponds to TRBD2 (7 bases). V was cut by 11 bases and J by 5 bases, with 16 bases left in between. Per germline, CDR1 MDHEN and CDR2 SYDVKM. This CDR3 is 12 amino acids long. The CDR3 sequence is CAAGGPFNEQYF. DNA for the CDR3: TGTGCCGCCGGGGGGCCCTTTAACGAGCAGTACTTC.

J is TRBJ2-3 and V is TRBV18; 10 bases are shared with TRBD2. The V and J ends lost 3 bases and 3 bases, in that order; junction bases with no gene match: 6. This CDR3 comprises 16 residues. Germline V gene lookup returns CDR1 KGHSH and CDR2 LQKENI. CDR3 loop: CASSPRSGRGTDTQYF. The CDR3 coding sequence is TGTGCCAGCTCACCGAGAAGCGGGAGGGGGACAGATACGCAGTATTTT.

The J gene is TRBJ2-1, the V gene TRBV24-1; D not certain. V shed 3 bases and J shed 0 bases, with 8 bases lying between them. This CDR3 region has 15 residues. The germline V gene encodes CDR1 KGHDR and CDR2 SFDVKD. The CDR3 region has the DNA TGTGCCACCAGTGATGTTGGCAACTCCTACAATGAGCAGTTCTTC. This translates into CATSDVGNSYNEQFF.

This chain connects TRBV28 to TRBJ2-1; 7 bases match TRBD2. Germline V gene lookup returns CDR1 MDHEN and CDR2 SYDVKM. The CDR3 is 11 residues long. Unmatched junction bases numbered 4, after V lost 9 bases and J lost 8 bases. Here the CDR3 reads CASIRGDEQFF. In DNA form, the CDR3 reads TGTGCCAGTATCCGGGGGGATGAGCAGTTCTTC.

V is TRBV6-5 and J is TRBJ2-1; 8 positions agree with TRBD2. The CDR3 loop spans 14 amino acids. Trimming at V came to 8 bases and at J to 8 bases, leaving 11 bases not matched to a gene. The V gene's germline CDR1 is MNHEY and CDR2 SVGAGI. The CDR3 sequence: CASLPGGARDEQFF. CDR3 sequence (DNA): TGTGCCAGCCTTCCGGGGGGGGCGCGGGATGAGCAGTTCTTC.

The CDR3 nucleotides read TGTGCCAGCAGCTTAGAAGGGGGAGCGACTGAAGCTTTCTTT. Translated: CASSLEGGATEAFF. The V gene is TRBV7-8, the J gene TRBJ1-1, with D tentatively TRBD1 (6 bases). The V end lost 1 base, the J end lost 5 bases, and 11 bases lay between the germline ends. Germline V lookup: CDR1 SGHVS, CDR2 FQNEAQ. This CDR3 has 14 amino acids.